Listed here are 25 T cell receptor beta chains from one sample, sequenced in a study of T cell repertoires in cytomegalovirus infection. TCRdb ran MiXCR on the reads and lists one entry per CDR3 protein. The sample records about 240,000 distinct CDR3 sequences, 6.5% being singletons. Sequenced input: PBMCs. The receptors derive from a human donor in good health (CMV status not recorded). Some clones in this sample may be carry-over from other donors' samples.

This clonotype was counted at least ten times. The rearrangement uses TRBV20-1 and TRBJ2-5; D tentatively fits TRBD1 or TRBD2 (6 bases each). Trimming removed 1 base from V and 1 base from J, with 13 bases in between. Germline V gene data show CDR1 as DFQATT and CDR2 as SNEGSKA (reference sequence). This CDR3 contains 15 residues. DNA of the CDR3: TGCAGTGCTAGAGCCTTTGGAGGGGGCCAAGAGACCCAGTACTTC. Its protein is CSARAFGGGQETQYF.

This clonotype was found many times. The CDR3 here is CSVAVGTAGGYTF. The CDR3 DNA sequence: TGCAGCGTTGCAGTTGGGACAGCGGGTGGCTACACCTTC. This rearrangement joins TRBV29-1 to TRBJ1-2; 7 bases match TRBD1. CDR3 length: 13 residues. The germline CDR1 and CDR2 sequences are SQVTM and ANQGSEA. The V gene end was trimmed by 4 bases and the J gene end by 7 bases; junction bases not matched to a gene: 9.

This clonotype was seen at least ten times. The chain uses TRBV7-7 and TRBJ2-3, with a tentative D call TRBD1 (6 bases). There are 14 residues in the CDR3. V was cut by 4 bases and J by 4 bases, with 12 bases left in between. Germline CDR1 is SSHAT and CDR2 is FNYEAQ (reference sequence). Written as DNA, the CDR3 is TGTGCCAGCAGCTCCGACAGGCGGGCAGATACGCAGTATTTT. It is translated as CASSSDRRADTQYF.

At least ten counts were recorded for this clonotype. The rearrangement joins TRBV7-2 to TRBJ2-3; 10 nucleotides align to TRBD2. The V and J ends lost 4 bases and 2 bases, in that order; junction bases with no gene match: 15. Germline V gene sequence: CDR1 SGHTA, CDR2 FQGNSA. This CDR3 spans 19 amino acids. As DNA, the CDR3 is TGTGCCAGCAGCTCAAGTGGACTAGCGGCGACACCCTTCACAGATACGCAGTATTTT. Translating gives CASSSSGLAATPFTDTQYF.

This clonotype was seen more than once but under ten times. This chain joins TRBV7-9 and TRBJ1-1; D unresolved. The V end lost 2 bases, the J end lost 10 bases, and 20 bases lay between the germline ends. Germline CDR1 reads SEHNR; CDR2 reads FQNEAQ (reference sequence). The CDR3 is made up of 15 amino acids. CDR3 in amino acids: CASSLSPNNGVSAFF. Here the CDR3 DNA reads TGTGCCAGCAGCTTATCTCCCAATAACGGGGTGTCAGCTTTCTTT. The full variable domain, rest sourced from reference TRBV7-9 and TRBJ1-1, is DTGVSQNPRHKITKRGQNVTFRCDPISEHNRLYWYRQTLGQGPEFLTYFQNEAQLEKSRLLSDRFSAERPKGSFSTLEIQRTEQGDSAMYLCASSLSPNNGVSAFFGQGTRLTVV.

This clonotype was picked up many times. The CDR3 protein is CASSLDFSGNTIYF. CDR3 nucleotides: TGTGCCAGCAGCTTAGATTTCTCTGGAAACACCATATATTTT. This chain links TRBV13 with TRBJ1-3; no reliable D call. The CDR3 extends over 14 amino acids. Trimming took 1 base from V and 0 from J, leaving 4 bases between them. The germline gives CDR1 PRHDT, CDR2 FYEKMQ (reference sequence). Based on the CDR3 plus reference TRBV13 and TRBJ1-3, the full variable domain is AAGVIQSPRHLIKEKRETATLKCYPIPRHDTVYWYQQGPGQDPQFLISFYEKMQSDKGSIPDRFSAQQFSDYHSELNMSSLELGDSALYFCASSLDFSGNTIYFGEGSWLTVV.

In this sample, this clonotype turned up a few times. This chain joins TRBV29-1 and TRBJ2-7; TRBD1 matches 7 bases. V was clipped by 5 bases and J by 2 bases; unmatched bases: 9. The CDR3 is 14 amino acids. The germline V gene encodes CDR1 SQVTM and CDR2 ANQGSEA. The CDR3 nucleotides read TGCAGCGTTCGCCACAGGGGTCCTACCTACGAGCAGTACTTC. This gives the protein CSVRHRGPTYEQYF.

This clonotype was detected many times. The gene calls are TRBV29-1 and TRBJ1-1; D uncertain. Germline V gives CDR1 SQVTM, CDR2 ANQGSEA. V was cut by 2 bases and J by 0 bases, with 7 bases left in between. This CDR3 is built from 13 residues. The CDR3 reads CSVERQLNTEAFF. The CDR3 region has the DNA TGCAGCGTTGAAAGACAACTGAACACTGAAGCTTTCTTT.

Many counts were recorded for this clonotype. This chain's CDR3 is CASSLVSDHYGYTF. CDR3 DNA: TGTGCCAGCAGCTTAGTTAGTGATCACTATGGCTACACCTTC. The chain recombines TRBV7-2 with TRBJ1-2; D is ambiguous. V shed 1 base and J shed 3 bases, with 9 bases lying between them. The germline V gene encodes CDR1 SGHTA and CDR2 FQGNSA. The CDR3 has 14 residues. Based on the CDR3 plus reference TRBV7-2 and TRBJ1-2, the full variable domain is GAGVSQSPSNKVTEKGKDVELRCDPISGHTALYWYRQSLGQGLEFLIYFQGNSAPDKSGLPSDRFSAERTGGSVSTLTIQRTQQEDSAVYLCASSLVSDHYGYTFGSGTRLTVV.

V and J are TRBV29-1 and TRBJ1-1; D is uncertain. The CDR3 length is 13 residues. Trimming shortened V by 4 bases and J by 5 bases, and 14 bases separated the two germline ends. The V gene's germline CDR1 is SQVTM and CDR2 ANQGSEA. The CDR3 spells CSVAARTSTEAFF. The CDR3, as DNA: TGCAGCGTTGCCGCGCGGACCAGTACTGAAGCTTTCTTT.

This clonotype came up many times. The V gene is TRBV7-2, the J gene TRBJ2-7, with TRBD1 identical over 9 bases. This CDR3 comprises 15 residues. Per germline, CDR1 SGHTA and CDR2 FQGNSA. J lost 4 bases, V lost 5 bases, and 9 bases had no gene match. The CDR3 bases are TGTGCCAGCAGCCCGAGGGGGACAGGGAGGTACGAGCAGTACTTC. Amino acids: CASSPRGTGRYEQYF.

This clonotype came up many times. The genes are TRBV4-1 and TRBJ2-5; D is perhaps TRBD2 (5 bases). The CDR3 contains 17 residues. V was shortened by 0 bases and J by 4 bases, with 18 bases between the two germline ends. Germline V gene data show CDR1 as MGHRA and CDR2 as YSYEKL. The DNA of the CDR3 is TGCGCCAGCAGCCAAGAAAGGATCCGGGGTCGGGGAGAGACCCAGTACTTC. Protein sequence: CASSQERIRGRGETQYF.

This clonotype has a count of ten or more. This chain joins TRBV7-6 and TRBJ1-1, with a possible D match to TRBD1 (5 bases). V was clipped by 5 bases and J by 0 bases, with 10 bases between them. CDR3 length equals 14 residues. Germline values: CDR1 SGHVS, CDR2 FNYEAQ. The CDR3 nucleotides are TGTGCCAGCAGCCCGTCGACAGTGAACACTGAAGCTTTCTTT. Amino acid sequence: CASSPSTVNTEAFF.

This clonotype was picked up many times. This chain links TRBV6-2 or TRBV6-3 with TRBJ2-7, with D uncertain. Germline-derived CDR1 and CDR2 are MNHEY and SVGEGT. Trimming removed 6 bases from V and 3 bases from J, with 12 bases in between. CDR3 size: 13 residues. The CDR3 region has the DNA TGTGCCAGCAGGAGCGCCAAACTCTACGAGCAGTACTTC. Protein product: CASRSAKLYEQYF.

This clonotype came up many times. The V gene is TRBV6-2 or TRBV6-3, the J gene TRBJ2-3; TRBD2 is a possible D gene (6 bases). Germline CDR1 MNHEY, CDR2 SVGEGT. The V end lost 6 bases, the J end lost 6 bases, and 16 bases lay between the germline ends. CDR3 size: 14 residues. In DNA, the CDR3 is TGTGCCAGCAGAAGACTAGATCTTGGCGATACGCAGTATTTT. This translates into CASRRLDLGDTQYF.

This clonotype was seen repeatedly, ten times or more. J is TRBJ1-1 and V is TRBV6-2 or TRBV6-3; 8 bases match TRBD1. From germline, CDR1 is MNHEY and CDR2 SVGEGT. This CDR3 is 14 amino acids long. V gave up 5 bases and J gave up 5 bases; unmatched junction bases: 7. Here the CDR3 DNA reads TGTGCCAGCAGTAGAGGACAGGGAGGGACTGAAGCTTTCTTT. It yields the protein CASSRGQGGTEAFF.

This clonotype was counted ten times or more. The genes are TRBV20-1 and TRBJ1-1; D call uncertain. The CDR3 runs 13 residues. Germline V CDR1 and CDR2: DFQATT, SNEGSKA (reference sequence). Trimming shortened V by 0 bases and J by 3 bases, and 8 bases separated the two germline ends. CDR3: CSAREDPHTEAFF. The CDR3 nucleotides read TGCAGTGCTAGAGAGGACCCTCACACTGAAGCTTTCTTT.

The chain links TRBV29-1 to TRBJ1-1; D call uncertain. This CDR3 is 11 amino acids long. The germline CDR1 and CDR2 sequences are SQVTM and ANQGSEA. V lost 5 bases and J lost 7, with 11 bases in between. The CDR3 protein is CSVSLELEAFF. Here the CDR3 DNA reads TGCAGCGTTAGTCTTGAGCTTGAAGCTTTCTTT.

This clonotype was seen at least ten times. The rearrangement joins TRBV28 to TRBJ1-4; D is unclear. The CDR3 is 14 amino acids. Germline assignment: CDR1 MDHEN and CDR2 SYDVKM. Trimming removed 3 bases at V and 5 bases at J, with 10 bases between. The CDR3 is CASSFRQVNEKLFF. CDR3 coding DNA: TGTGCCAGCAGTTTCCGGCAGGTGAATGAAAAACTGTTTTTT. Drawing the rest from reference TRBV28 and TRBJ1-4, the complete variable domain is DVKVTQSSRYLVKRTGEKVFLECVQDMDHENMFWYRQDPGLGLRLIYFSYDVKMKEKGDIPEGYSVSREKKERFSLILESASTNQTSMYLCASSFRQVNEKLFFGSGTQLSVL.

This clonotype was seen at least ten times. J is TRBJ2-3 and V is TRBV7-2; perhaps TRBD1 as D (5 bases). The CDR3 is 15 amino acids. Germline V gene sequence: CDR1 SGHTA, CDR2 FQGNSA. The V end was cut by 4 bases, the J end by 2 bases, with 13 bases between. CDR3 in DNA: TGTGCCAGCAGCTCGACGACAGTCTACACAGATACGCAGTATTTT. It encodes CASSSTTVYTDTQYF.

This clonotype was seen repeatedly, ten times or more. V usage is TRBV6-2 or TRBV6-3 and J usage is TRBJ1-5, with D unresolved. V was shortened by 7 bases and J by 3 bases, with 10 bases between the two germline ends. The CDR3 consists of 13 residues. Germline V gives CDR1 MNHEY, CDR2 SVGEGT. CDR3 region: CASTRTVNQPQHF. CDR3 nucleotide sequence: TGTGCCAGCACTCGGACGGTCAATCAGCCCCAGCATTTT.

In this sample, this clonotype turned up many times. The rearrangement uses TRBV10-3 and TRBJ1-2; D unclear. Germline CDR1 reads ENHRY; CDR2 reads SYGVKD. The CDR3 is made up of 14 amino acids. Deletions cut 0 bases from V and 4 bases from J, with 9 bases between. The CDR3, as DNA: TGTGCCATCAGTGAGTCACCGGGAACCTATGGCTACACCTTC. Protein: CAISESPGTYGYTF.

This clonotype was counted many times. The chain couples TRBV7-2 to TRBJ1-5; D unresolved. The length of the CDR3 is 15 residues. V dropped 5 bases and J dropped 1 base, with 12 bases sitting between them. Per germline, CDR1 SGHTA and CDR2 FQGNSA. CDR3 coding DNA: TGTGCCAGCAGCGTGGATGGAGGAAGCAATCAGCCCCAGCATTTT. Translated: CASSVDGGSNQPQHF.

This clonotype was counted many times. The chain couples TRBV30 to TRBJ2-5; D not resolved. CDR1 is GTSNPN, CDR2 SVGIG, per germline (reference sequence). The V gene lost 2 bases and the J gene lost 1 base, with 5 bases spanning the gap. This CDR3 region has 12 residues. CDR3 sequence (DNA): TGTGCCTGGAGTACCCTCCAAGAGACCCAGTACTTC. It yields the protein CAWSTLQETQYF.

This clonotype has a count of ten or more. The chain links TRBV11-2 to TRBJ2-5; D unclear. The CDR3 sequence is 13 residues long. Germline V gene data show CDR1 as SGHAT and CDR2 as FQNNGV. V shed 5 bases and J shed 1 base, with 8 bases lying between them. The CDR3 DNA sequence: TGTGCCAGCAGCCCCGTGCGCCAAGAGACCCAGTACTTC. Amino acid sequence: CASSPVRQETQYF.